The 25 T cell receptor beta chains listed next were all sequenced from one sample in a study of cytomegalovirus exposure and HLA in healthy donors. A multiplex PCR was run with 60 Vbeta primers and 13 Jbeta primers. Sequencing was performed with immunoSEQ multiplex PCR; in TCRdb, only in-frame clones are kept and a portion is missing. The sample holds some 190,000 clones, over 70% seen once. Sample: PBMCs. The origin of the receptors is a man aged 25-40 years in good health and CMV-seronegative.

The chain has TRBV30 and TRBJ2-7; 7 bases are shared with TRBD2. The CDR3 is 13 residues long. V shed 3 bases, J shed 4 bases, and the junction held 6 bases outside the gene matches. Germline V gives CDR1 GTSNPN, CDR2 SVGIG (reference sequence). The CDR3 reads CAWRFGGGYEQYF. CDR3 bases: TGTGCCTGGAGGTTTGGGGGGGGGTACGAGCAGTACTTC. Full variable domain (rest looked up from reference TRBV30 and TRBJ2-7): SQTIHQWPATLVQPVGSPLSLECTVEGTSNPNLYWYRQAAGRGLQLLFYSVGIGQISSEVPQNLSASRPQDRQFILSSKKLLLSDSGFYLCAWRFGGGYEQYFGPGTRLTVT.

The chain carries TRBV27 and TRBJ2-1, with D perhaps TRBD2 (6 bases). Trimming pared 2 bases from V and 2 bases from J, leaving 7 bases between. Germline lookup yields CDR1 MNHEY and CDR2 SMNVEV (reference sequence). The CDR3 is made up of 14 amino acids. The CDR3 region is CASSLSGPYNEQFF. The CDR3 DNA sequence: TGTGCCAGCAGTTTAAGCGGGCCCTACAATGAGCAGTTCTTC.

The CDR3 loop reads CATSRDLAEYEQYF. The DNA of the CDR3 is TGTGCCACCAGCAGAGATCTTGCGGAGTACGAGCAGTACTTC. This sequence joins TRBV15 and TRBJ2-7; no reliable D call. Trimming took off 0 bases at V and 4 bases at J, with 10 bases between the two ends. The CDR3 is 14 residues long. Germline CDR1 is LNHNV and CDR2 is YYDKDF (reference sequence).

The chain carries TRBV7-9 and TRBJ1-1; 7 bases are shared with TRBD1. Losses at the gene ends were 1 base for V and 1 base for J; bases not matched to a gene: 9. Germline CDR1 SEHNR, CDR2 FQNEAQ (reference sequence). This CDR3 region has 17 residues. CDR3 nucleotides: TGTGCCAGCAGCTTAGACCGACAGGGAGAATCGAACACTGAAGCTTTCTTT. This translates into CASSLDRQGESNTEAFF.

J is TRBJ1-1 and V is TRBV2; the D gene is possibly TRBD1 (6 bases). The CDR3 covers 14 residues. V was trimmed by 1 base and J by 5 bases, leaving 11 bases between them. Germline CDR1 and CDR2: SNHLY and FYNNEI. The DNA for the CDR3 is TGTGCCAGCAGTGAAGAAAGGGGGGGGACTGAAGCTTTCTTT. The encoded protein is CASSEERGGTEAFF.

This clone was observed a single time. This chain uses TRBV5-1 with TRBJ2-3, with D tentatively TRBD2 (5 bases). Looked up from germline, CDR1 is SGHRS and CDR2 is YFSETQ. The CDR3 is 12 amino acids. With 5 bases removed from V and 2 bases from J, the gap between germline ends came to 6 bases. For the CDR3, the DNA is TGCGCCAGCAGGACTAACACAGATACGCAGTATTTT. Residues: CASRTNTDTQYF.

Notes on this clone: Other nucleotide sequences in the sample specify the same CDR3. The chain is built from TRBV19 and TRBJ2-1; 11 bases line up with TRBD2. The ends lost 3 bases at V and 6 bases at J; junction bases unmatched: 4. The CDR3 spans 15 residues. Germline V lookup: CDR1 LNHDA, CDR2 SQIVND (reference sequence). CDR3 protein: CASSIGTSGSNEQFF. The CDR3 DNA is TGTGCCAGTAGTATCGGGACTAGCGGCAGCAATGAGCAGTTCTTC.

The rearrangement uses TRBV7-2 and TRBJ1-1, with D unresolved. V gave up 5 bases and J gave up 0 bases, with 13 bases separating them. The CDR3 spans 15 residues. CDR1 and CDR2 from the germline V gene are SGHTA and FQGNSA. The CDR3 sequence is CASSQRSGVNTEAFF. CDR3 nucleotide sequence: TGTGCCAGCAGCCAAAGGTCCGGGGTGAACACTGAAGCTTTCTTT. Complete variable domain (other parts from reference TRBV7-2 and TRBJ1-1): GAGVSQSPSNKVTEKGKDVELRCDPISGHTALYWYRQSLGQGLEFLIYFQGNSAPDKSGLPSDRFSAERTGGSVSTLTIQRTQQEDSAVYLCASSQRSGVNTEAFFGQGTRLTVV.

The chain has TRBV15 and TRBJ1-2; TRBD1 aligns across 7 bases. The V gene's germline CDR1 is LNHNV and CDR2 YYDKDF (reference sequence). The junction had 3 bases not matched to a gene; V was cut back by 1 base and J by 4 bases. There are 14 residues in the CDR3. CDR3 DNA sequence: TGTGCCACCAGCAGAGGTGGGACAGCCTATGGCTACACCTTC. It encodes CATSRGGTAYGYTF.

The chain uses TRBV27 and TRBJ2-2; maybe TRBD1 (5 bases). The V gene's germline CDR1 is MNHEY and CDR2 SMNVEV (reference sequence). This CDR3 contains 16 residues. V was pared by 6 bases and J by 0 bases, with 14 bases between. CDR3 protein: CASRISGYPNTGELFF. DNA of the CDR3: TGTGCCAGCAGAATTTCAGGGTACCCGAACACCGGGGAGCTGTTTTTT.

V gene TRBV19 combines with J gene TRBJ1-5; no reliable D call. The CDR3 covers 17 residues. V dropped 3 bases and J dropped 0 bases, with 15 bases sitting between them. Germline V gives CDR1 LNHDA, CDR2 SQIVND (reference sequence). In DNA, the CDR3 is TGTGCCAGTAGTATTGGTAGAGTATCTCTTAGCAATCAGCCCCAGCATTTT. Encoded protein: CASSIGRVSLSNQPQHF. The full variable domain, in which reference TRBV19 and TRBJ1-5 provide the parts outside the CDR3, is DGGITQSPKYLFRKEGQNVTLSCEQNLNHDAMYWYRQDPGQGLRLIYYSQIVNDFQKGDIAEGYSVSREKKESFPLTVTSAQKNPTAFYLCASSIGRVSLSNQPQHFGDGTRLSIL.

The J gene is TRBJ1-6, the V gene TRBV28; 10 nucleotides align to TRBD1. The germline CDR1 and CDR2 sequences are MDHEN and SYDVKM. V was pared by 8 bases and J by 5 bases, with 3 bases of the junction left unmatched. This CDR3 is 14 amino acids long. The DNA for the CDR3 is TGTGCCAGCCAAGGACAGGGGGATAATTCACCCCTCCACTTT. This encodes CASQGQGDNSPLHF.

The V gene is TRBV11-2, the J gene TRBJ1-4; D possibly corresponds to TRBD1 (5 bases). Per the germline V gene, CDR1 is SGHAT and CDR2 is FQNNGV. V lost 0 bases, J lost 4 bases, and 6 bases lay in between. There are 14 residues in the CDR3. The CDR3: CASSLEGDNEKLFF. The DNA of the CDR3 is TGTGCCAGCAGCTTAGAAGGGGATAATGAAAAACTGTTTTTT.

The genes are TRBV14 and TRBJ2-7, with no clear D. Per the germline V gene, CDR1 is SGHDN and CDR2 is FVKESK. Trimming shortened V by 4 bases and J by 6 bases, and 4 bases separated the two germline ends. This CDR3 spans 10 amino acids. The CDR3 here is CASSPGEQYF. In DNA, the CDR3 is TGTGCCAGCAGCCCCGGCGAGCAGTACTTC.

This rearrangement joins TRBV15 to TRBJ2-1; no firm D call. The CDR3 is 15 amino acids. Germline lookup yields CDR1 LNHNV and CDR2 YYDKDF (reference sequence). The V end lost 1 base, the J end lost 0 bases, and 7 bases lay between the germline ends. The CDR3 region is CATSRVPSSYNEQFF. In DNA form, the CDR3 reads TGTGCCACCAGCAGAGTGCCTAGCTCCTACAATGAGCAGTTCTTC.

V is TRBV5-6 and J is TRBJ1-4; D remains unclear. Germline V gives CDR1 SGHDT, CDR2 YYEEEE. V lost 0 bases to trimming and J lost 6 bases, with 6 bases between them. The CDR3 extends over 13 amino acids. CDR3 bases: TGTGCCAGCAGCTTGGCCGGGGATGAAAAACTGTTTTTT. Translated, it gives CASSLAGDEKLFF.

This chain connects TRBV2 to TRBJ1-2, with D unclear. Germline CDR1 and CDR2: SNHLY and FYNNEI. CDR3 length: 11 amino acids. The V end lost 9 bases, the J end lost 6 bases, and 11 bases lay between the germline ends. CDR3 protein: CASGQIDGYTF. CDR3 nucleotide sequence: TGTGCCAGTGGCCAGATCGATGGCTACACCTTC.

V and J are TRBV4-3 and TRBJ2-1, with D possibly being TRBD2 (6 bases). The CDR3 totals 14 residues. Trimming shortened V by 0 bases and J by 9 bases, and 12 bases separated the two germline ends. Germline values: CDR1 LGHNA, CDR2 YSLEER. CDR3 sequence (DNA): TGCGCCAGCAGCCAAGATTTTAGGGAGGTTGAGCAGTTCTTC. This translates into CASSQDFREVEQFF.

The gene calls are TRBV10-1 and TRBJ2-5, with TRBD2 identical over 7 bases. Germline V gene data show CDR1 as WNHNN and CDR2 as SYGVQD (reference sequence). The CDR3 is made up of 13 amino acids. The V gene end was trimmed by 4 bases and the J gene end by 5 bases; junction bases not matched to a gene: 4. The CDR3 loop is CASSATSWETQYF. The CDR3 DNA is TGCGCCAGCAGTGCGACTAGCTGGGAGACCCAGTACTTC.

This clone was picked up a small number of times. The junction shows a germline mismatch at one end, possibly a read error. This sequence joins TRBV7-9 and TRBJ1-2, with a possible D match to TRBD1 (5 bases). Germline loops: CDR1 SEHNR, CDR2 FQNEAQ (reference sequence). The CDR3 loop spans 17 amino acids. The DNA for the CDR3 is TGTTCCAGCAGCCCTCTTGGGGGGGAAAGAATACACTATGGCTACACCTTC. It is translated as CSSSPLGGERIHYGYTF.

J is TRBJ1-2 and V is TRBV7-9; 8 nucleotides match TRBD1. CDR3 size: 13 residues. Germline V gene sequence: CDR1 SEHNR, CDR2 FQNEAQ (reference sequence). V gave up 5 bases and J gave up 6 bases; unmatched junction bases: 5. The CDR3 nucleotides are TGTGCCAGCAGCCCCAGGACAGGGAATGGCTACACCTTC. Translation: CASSPRTGNGYTF. The full variable domain, with the rest looked up from reference TRBV7-9 and TRBJ1-2, is DTGVSQNPRHKITKRGQNVTFRCDPISEHNRLYWYRQTLGQGPEFLTYFQNEAQLEKSRLLSDRFSAERPKGSFSTLEIQRTEQGDSAMYLCASSPRTGNGYTFGSGTRLTVV.

The J gene is TRBJ2-7, the V gene TRBV29-1; 11 nucleotides agree with TRBD1. The CDR3 is 12 amino acids. Germline trimming cut 6 bases from V and 7 bases from J; bases unmatched to any gene: 5. Germline CDR1 and CDR2: SQVTM and ANQGSEA. Here the CDR3 reads CSVTGTGGEQYF. CDR3 DNA sequence: TGCAGCGTGACCGGGACAGGGGGTGAGCAGTACTTC.

This chain links TRBV15 with TRBJ1-4, with 10 nucleotides matching TRBD1. This CDR3 spans 16 amino acids. Germline values: CDR1 LNHNV, CDR2 YYDKDF (reference sequence). Trimming removed 1 base from V and 5 bases from J; junction bases left unmatched: 4. The CDR3 here is CATSRAGDRGNEKLFF. In nucleotides, the CDR3 is TGTGCCACCAGCAGAGCAGGGGACAGGGGAAATGAAAAACTGTTTTTT.

The chain employs TRBV15 and TRBJ2-1, with D possibly matching TRBD2 (6 bases). The V gene lost 5 bases and the J gene lost 8 bases, with 22 bases spanning the gap. This CDR3 has 16 amino acids. Germline values: CDR1 LNHNV, CDR2 YYDKDF (reference sequence). CDR3 DNA: TGTGCCACCAGCCTTCGGCGGGGCCCCGGTGCGTATGAGCAGTTCTTC. Translated, it gives CATSLRRGPGAYEQFF.

The chain is built from TRBV15 and TRBJ1-2; 7 bases match TRBD1. CDR1 and CDR2 (germline): LNHNV, YYDKDF (reference sequence). CDR3 length: 12 residues. The J segment lost 4 bases and the V segment lost 4 bases, leaving 0 bases of the junction unmatched. The CDR3 region is CATSTGGYGYTF. The CDR3 bases are TGTGCCACCAGCACAGGGGGCTATGGCTACACCTTC.